The rows below give T cell receptor beta chains drawn from one sample of a study of blood T cells in healthy people across ages. TCRdb recomputed calls from the 5' RACE reads with MiXCR, one row per CDR3 protein. The table includes approximately 850,000 distinct CDR3 sequences, nearly 60% detected once. The specimen was blood. Source of these receptors: a man between 25 and 39 years old in good health. The conserved cysteine and the conserved F or W are not part of the CDR3 here. The D gene is left open where the match is weak.

V gene,D gene,CDR3 protein
TRBV2,.,ASSPGTQIEKLF
TRBV6-1,TRBD1,ASSAVGTGGNSPLH
TRBV2,TRBD1,ASSEGGTVANTEAF
TRBV7-2,.,ASSLLSIQY
TRBV12-3/TRBV12-4,.,ASSLAGPEQY
TRBV29-1,TRBD1,SVLVRDRTYEQY
TRBV15,TRBD2,ATSPSGFGSYEQY
TRBV4-2,TRBD2,ASSHGTSGSGVHEQY
TRBV27,.,ASSLSILGAQEQY
TRBV5-1,TRBD1,ASGGTGDMNTEAF
TRBV29-1,.,SVPGQQY
TRBV7-9,.,ASSFGQGYT
TRBV29-1,.,SVEDAGNSYNEQF
TRBV20-1,TRBD2,SARTSGGTGGWETQY
TRBV28,.,ASSLSSDKAAYEQY
TRBV24-1,.,ATAGDDYGYT
TRBV6-2/TRBV6-3,TRBD1,ASSRAGTGEYEQY
TRBV20-1,TRBD2,SARRTSGVYEQY
TRBV10-3,.,AISPDNEQY
TRBV28,.,ASSSGGHSLETQY
TRBV30,.,AWRMGVGTLNSPLH
TRBV7-9,.,ASSFDSWRRNTGELF
TRBV7-9,TRBD1,ASSLSRVDRAYEQY
TRBV28,.,ASSLTVYEQY
TRBV7-7,.,ASSLADRGSRETQY
TRBV29-1,.,SAKLFGSTDTQY
TRBV27,.,ASSSHVAESTDTQY
TRBV4-3,.,ASSQDTFYNEQF
TRBV3-1,.,ASNQESVGNYGYT
TRBV5-1,.,ASGPTGLNEAF
TRBV29-1,.,SALARSNRPTYEQY
TRBV13,TRBD1,ASRSRQGRSPLH